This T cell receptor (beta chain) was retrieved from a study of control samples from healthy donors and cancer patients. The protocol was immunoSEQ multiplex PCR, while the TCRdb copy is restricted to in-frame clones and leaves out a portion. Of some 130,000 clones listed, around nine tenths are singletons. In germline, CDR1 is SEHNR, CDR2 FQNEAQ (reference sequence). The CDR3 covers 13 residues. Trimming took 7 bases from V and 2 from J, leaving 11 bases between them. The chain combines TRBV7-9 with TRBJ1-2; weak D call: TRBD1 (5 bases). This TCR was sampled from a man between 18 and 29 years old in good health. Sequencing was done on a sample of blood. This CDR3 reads CASTAAGNYGYTF. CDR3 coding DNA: TGTGCCAGCACCGCGGCAGGGAACTATGGCTACACCTTC.